Presented here are 17 T cell receptor beta chains from one specimen sequenced in a study of OX40 agonist ivuxolimab in advanced cancers. Repertoires were generated with immunoSEQ multiplex PCR, while TCRdb's copy carries only in-frame clones and drops some. The sample includes about 61,000 clones, about 88% of them seen just once. Sequences were derived from CD4+ or CD8+ T cells sorted from blood, sampled in a trial of the OX40 agonist ivuxolimab. These receptors originate from an adult with an advanced solid tumor such as melanoma, head and neck, liver or kidney cancer.

The rearrangement joins TRBV19 to TRBJ1-5, with TRBD1 as a possible D gene (5 bases). V shed 3 bases and J shed 3 bases, with 21 bases lying between them. CDR3 length: 18 residues. Germline-derived CDR1 and CDR2 are LNHDA and SQIVND (reference sequence). Here the CDR3 reads CASSMGLVGSTFNQPQHF. CDR3 DNA: TGTGCCAGTAGTATGGGACTTGTAGGGTCCACCTTCAATCAGCCCCAGCATTTT.

V is TRBV6-6 and J is TRBJ2-1; D is ambiguous. Germline loops: CDR1 MNHNY, CDR2 SVGAGI (reference sequence). The CDR3 length is 16 residues. V shed 7 bases and J shed 0 bases, with 16 bases lying between them. DNA of the CDR3: TGTGCCAGCACCAAACTCTTTAGGGCCTCCTACAATGAGCAGTTCTTC. Amino acids: CASTKLFRASYNEQFF.

DNA of the CDR3: TGTGCCAGCAGCGTGACAGGACTAGACGCTGGAAACACCATATATTTT. Its translation is CASSVTGLDAGNTIYF. V is TRBV9 and J is TRBJ1-3; D possibly corresponds to TRBD1 (6 bases). This CDR3 has 16 amino acids. The V end was cut by 2 bases, the J end by 2 bases, with 14 bases between. Germline CDR1 is SGDLS and CDR2 is YYNGEE.

The CDR3 bases are TGTGCCAGCAGTTACACCGGACAGGGGCTTCGAGGCTACACCTTC. Translating it yields CASSYTGQGLRGYTF. This chain uses TRBV6-5 with TRBJ1-2; TRBD1 matches 9 bases. The junction had 9 bases not matched to a gene; V was cut back by 2 bases and J by 8 bases. Germline loops: CDR1 MNHEY, CDR2 SVGAGI. The CDR3 has 15 amino acids.

The chain uses TRBV2 and TRBJ2-3; D ambiguous. CDR1 SNHLY and CDR2 FYNNEI come from the germline V gene. The CDR3 consists of 14 residues. V dropped 6 bases and J dropped 0 bases, with 10 bases sitting between them. The CDR3 sequence: CASRPDPSTDTQYF. The CDR3 DNA follows: TGTGCCAGCAGGCCGGATCCTAGCACAGATACGCAGTATTTT.

The V and J genes are TRBV19 and TRBJ2-2, with TRBD1 matching over 9 bases. CDR1 and CDR2 (germline): LNHDA, SQIVND (reference sequence). The length of the CDR3 is 18 residues. V lost 9 bases to trimming and J lost 6 bases; unmatched junction nucleotides: 20. CDR3 region: CASHKGGQGSRVSGELFF. In DNA form, the CDR3 reads TGTGCCAGCCACAAGGGGGGACAGGGATCGAGGGTTTCCGGGGAGCTGTTTTTT.

The chain couples TRBV5-4 to TRBJ2-1; D may be TRBD2 (5 bases). The CDR3 runs 16 residues. The germline V gene has CDR1 SGHNT and CDR2 YYREEE (reference sequence). V was trimmed by 4 bases and J by 5 bases, leaving 19 bases between them. CDR3 nucleotides: TGTGCCAGCAGCCAATTTTTAGGACTCGATGACAATGAGCAGTTCTTC. Amino acid sequence: CASSQFLGLDDNEQFF. Full variable domain (outside the CDR3, taken from reference TRBV5-4 and TRBJ2-1): ETGVTQSPTHLIKTRGQQVTLRCSSQSGHNTVSWYQQALGQGPQFIFQYYREEENGRGNFPPRFSGLQFPNYSSELNVNALELDDSALYLCASSQFLGLDDNEQFFGPGTRLTVL.

The chain joins TRBV5-5 to TRBJ2-7; D gene ambiguous. The germline V and J ends were trimmed by 0 bases and 5 bases, with 12 bases remaining between them. There are 14 residues in the CDR3. The germline gives CDR1 SGHKS, CDR2 YYEKEE (reference sequence). As DNA, the CDR3 is TGTGCCAGCAGCTTGGTCACAAGATCCAACGAGCAGTACTTC. Protein: CASSLVTRSNEQYF.

The CDR3 DNA reads TGTGCCAGCAGCTTTAGTTTCTCTGGAAACACCATATATTTT. As protein: CASSFSFSGNTIYF. The chain is built from TRBV7-9 and TRBJ1-3; D is unresolved. The V and J ends lost 3 bases and 0 bases respectively, with 6 bases between them. CDR3 length: 14 residues. CDR1 is SEHNR, CDR2 FQNEAQ, per germline (reference sequence).

V gene TRBV5-1 combines with J gene TRBJ1-1; 7 bases are a match to TRBD1. CDR1 is SGHRS, CDR2 YFSETQ, per germline. CDR3 length: 14 amino acids. Trimming cost V 2 bases and J 1 base; bases outside gene matches: 2. The CDR3: CASSLRQGNTEAFF. In DNA, the CDR3 is TGCGCCAGCAGCTTACGACAGGGGAACACTGAAGCTTTCTTT. Full variable domain (outside the CDR3, taken from reference TRBV5-1 and TRBJ1-1): KAGVTQTPRYLIKTRGQQVTLSCSPISGHRSVSWYQQTPGQGLQFLFEYFSETQRNKGNFPGRFSGRQFSNSRSEMNVSTLELGDSALYLCASSLRQGNTEAFFGQGTRLTVV.

The chain joins TRBV18 to TRBJ1-1, with D unclear. There are 12 residues in the CDR3. Trimming took off 5 bases at V and 11 bases at J, with 15 bases between the two ends. Germline lookup yields CDR1 KGHSH and CDR2 LQKENI. The CDR3 protein is CASSSEGREAFF. The CDR3 nucleotides read TGTGCCAGCTCATCAGAGGGAAGGGAGGCTTTCTTT.

This chain connects TRBV19 to TRBJ1-2; D is perhaps TRBD1 (5 bases). CDR3 length: 16 amino acids. V was cut by 0 bases and J by 8 bases, with 19 bases left in between. Germline V gene data show CDR1 as LNHDA and CDR2 as SQIVND (reference sequence). This CDR3 reads CASSIEEGRPAWGYTF. The DNA for the CDR3 is TGTGCCAGTAGTATAGAAGAGGGGCGGCCGGCTTGGGGCTACACCTTC.

The V gene is TRBV21-1, the J gene TRBJ2-7; TRBD1, the table's D call, lacks a check against the DNA. TRBV21-1 constitutes a pseudogene. The CDR3 is 14 residues long. The CDR3 DNA reads as TGTGCCAGCAGCAAACGGGACAGGGGATGCGAGCAGTACTTC. Protein: CASSKRDRGCEQYF.

The CDR3 DNA reads as TGTGCCATCAGGTCGGGACAGCTCAGTGGAGGCTACACCTTC. Translated: CAIRSGQLSGGYTF. V usage is TRBV10-3 and J usage is TRBJ1-2; 7 nucleotides agree with TRBD1. The CDR3 length is 14 residues. Trimming cost V 6 bases and J 8 bases; bases outside gene matches: 12. Germline lookup yields CDR1 ENHRY and CDR2 SYGVKD.

This sequence joins TRBV12-5 and TRBJ2-3, with D tentatively TRBD1 or TRBD2 (5 bases each). With 1 base removed from V and 1 base from J, the gap between germline ends came to 6 bases. The germline CDR1 and CDR2 sequences are LGHNT and FRNRAP. The CDR3 runs 14 residues. CDR3 in amino acids: CASGLEGRTDTQYF. The CDR3 DNA follows: TGTGCTAGTGGTTTGGAGGGACGCACAGATACGCAGTATTTT.

This chain joins TRBV6-1 and TRBJ1-1; D may be TRBD1 (6 bases). CDR1 is MNHNS, CDR2 SASEGT, per germline. V lost 1 base and J 4 bases, leaving 13 bases between the germline ends. This CDR3 spans 15 amino acids. CDR3 loop: CASSEVLPGATEAFF. For the CDR3, the DNA is TGTGCCAGCAGTGAAGTTCTCCCAGGGGCCACTGAAGCTTTCTTT.

The J gene is TRBJ1-4, the V gene TRBV5-1, with D possibly being TRBD1 (5 bases). Germline V gene lookup returns CDR1 SGHRS and CDR2 YFSETQ. Deletions cut 4 bases from V and 1 base from J, with 11 bases between. This CDR3 contains 15 residues. Here the CDR3 reads CASSLGLGTNEKLFF. The CDR3 region has the DNA TGCGCCAGCAGCCTGGGACTGGGAACTAATGAAAAACTGTTTTTT. The whole variable domain, filled in from reference TRBV5-1 and TRBJ1-4, reads KAGVTQTPRYLIKTRGQQVTLSCSPISGHRSVSWYQQTPGQGLQFLFEYFSETQRNKGNFPGRFSGRQFSNSRSEMNVSTLELGDSALYLCASSLGLGTNEKLFFGSGTQLSVL.